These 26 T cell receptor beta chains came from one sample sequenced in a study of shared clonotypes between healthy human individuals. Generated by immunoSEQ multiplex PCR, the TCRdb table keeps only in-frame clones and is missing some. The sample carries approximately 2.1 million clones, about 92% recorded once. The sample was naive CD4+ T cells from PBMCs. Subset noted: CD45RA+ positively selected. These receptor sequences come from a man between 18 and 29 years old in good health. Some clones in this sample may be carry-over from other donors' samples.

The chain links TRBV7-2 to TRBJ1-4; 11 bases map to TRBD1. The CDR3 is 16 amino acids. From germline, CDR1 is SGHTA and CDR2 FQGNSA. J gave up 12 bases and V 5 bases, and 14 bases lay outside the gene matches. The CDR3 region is CASSADRGRASGELFF. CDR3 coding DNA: TGTGCCAGCAGCGCGGACAGGGGGCGGGCGTCGGGGGAACTGTTTTTT.

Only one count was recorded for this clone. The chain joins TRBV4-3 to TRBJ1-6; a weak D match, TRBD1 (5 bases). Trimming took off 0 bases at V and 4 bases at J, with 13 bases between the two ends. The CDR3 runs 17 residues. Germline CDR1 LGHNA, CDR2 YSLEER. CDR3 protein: CASSQERGAYYNSPLHF. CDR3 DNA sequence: TGCGCCAGCAGCCAAGAAAGGGGCGCCTATTATAATTCACCCCTCCACTTT.

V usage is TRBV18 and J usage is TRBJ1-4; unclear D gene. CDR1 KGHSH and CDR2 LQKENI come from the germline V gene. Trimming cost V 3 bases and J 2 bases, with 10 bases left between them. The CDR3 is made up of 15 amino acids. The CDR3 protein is CASSPAKGTNEKLFF. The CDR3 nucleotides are TGTGCCAGCTCACCGGCGAAAGGTACTAATGAAAAACTGTTTTTT.

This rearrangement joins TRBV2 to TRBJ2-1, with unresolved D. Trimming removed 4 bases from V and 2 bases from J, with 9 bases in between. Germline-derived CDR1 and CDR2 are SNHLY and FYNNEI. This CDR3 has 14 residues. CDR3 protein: CASSAFYTYNEQFF. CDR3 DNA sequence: TGTGCCAGCAGTGCCTTCTATACCTACAATGAGCAGTTCTTC.

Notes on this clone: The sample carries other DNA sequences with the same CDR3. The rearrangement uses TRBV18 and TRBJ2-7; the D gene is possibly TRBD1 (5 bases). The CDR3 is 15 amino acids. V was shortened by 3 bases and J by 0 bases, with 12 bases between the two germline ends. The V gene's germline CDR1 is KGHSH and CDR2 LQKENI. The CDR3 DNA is TGTGCCAGCTCACCGGGGCAGGCGATCTCCTACGAGCAGTACTTC. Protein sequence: CASSPGQAISYEQYF.

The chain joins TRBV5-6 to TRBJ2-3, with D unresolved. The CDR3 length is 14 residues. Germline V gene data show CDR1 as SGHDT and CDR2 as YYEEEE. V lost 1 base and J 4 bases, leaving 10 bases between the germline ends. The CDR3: CASSLYDKSDTQYF. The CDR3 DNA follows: TGTGCCAGCAGCTTGTACGACAAATCAGATACGCAGTATTTT.

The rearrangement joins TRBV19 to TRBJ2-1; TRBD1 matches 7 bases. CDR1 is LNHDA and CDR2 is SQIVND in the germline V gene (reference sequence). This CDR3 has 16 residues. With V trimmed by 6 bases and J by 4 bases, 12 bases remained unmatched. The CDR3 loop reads CASRGPGQHSYNEQFF. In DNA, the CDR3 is TGTGCCAGTAGAGGACCGGGACAGCACTCTTACAATGAGCAGTTCTTC.

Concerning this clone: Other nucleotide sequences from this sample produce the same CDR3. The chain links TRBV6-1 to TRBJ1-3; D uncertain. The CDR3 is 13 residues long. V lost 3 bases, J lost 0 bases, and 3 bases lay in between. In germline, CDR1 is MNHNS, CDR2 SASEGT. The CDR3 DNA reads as TGTGCCAGCAGTGAGAGCTCTGGAAACACCATATATTTT. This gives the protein CASSESSGNTIYF.

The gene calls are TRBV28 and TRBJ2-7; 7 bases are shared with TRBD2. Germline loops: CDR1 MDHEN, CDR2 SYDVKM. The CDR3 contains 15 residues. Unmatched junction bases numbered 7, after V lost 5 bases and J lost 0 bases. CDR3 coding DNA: TGTGCCAGCAGTACGGTAAGCGGGGACTCCTACGAGCAGTACTTC. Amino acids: CASSTVSGDSYEQYF.

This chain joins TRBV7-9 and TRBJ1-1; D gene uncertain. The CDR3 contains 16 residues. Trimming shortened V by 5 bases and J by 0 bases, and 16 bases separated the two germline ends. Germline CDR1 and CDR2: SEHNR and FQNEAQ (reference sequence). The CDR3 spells CASSPPGWGMNTEAFF. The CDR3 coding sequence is TGTGCCAGCAGCCCCCCCGGGTGGGGAATGAACACTGAAGCTTTCTTT.

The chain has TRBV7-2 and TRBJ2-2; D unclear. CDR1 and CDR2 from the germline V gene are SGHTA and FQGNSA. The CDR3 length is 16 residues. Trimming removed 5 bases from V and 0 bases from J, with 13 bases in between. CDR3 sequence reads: CASSRTGGANTGELFF. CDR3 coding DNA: TGTGCCAGCAGCCGAACGGGTGGGGCGAACACCGGGGAGCTGTTTTTT.

CDR3 sequence: CASGLATVRGGEQFF. For the CDR3, the DNA is TGTGCTAGTGGCCTTGCCACGGTACGAGGAGGCGAGCAGTTCTTC. This chain uses TRBV12-5 with TRBJ2-1; D perhaps matches TRBD2 (5 bases). Per germline, CDR1 LGHNT and CDR2 FRNRAP. This CDR3 comprises 15 residues. Trimming left V 6 bases short and J 10 bases short, with 22 bases between.

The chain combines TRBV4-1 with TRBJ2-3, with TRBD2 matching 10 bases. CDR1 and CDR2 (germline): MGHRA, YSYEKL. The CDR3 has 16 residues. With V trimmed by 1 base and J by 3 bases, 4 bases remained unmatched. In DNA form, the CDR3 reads TGCGCCAGCAGCCAAGGGACTAGCGGATTAACAGATACGCAGTATTTT. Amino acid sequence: CASSQGTSGLTDTQYF.

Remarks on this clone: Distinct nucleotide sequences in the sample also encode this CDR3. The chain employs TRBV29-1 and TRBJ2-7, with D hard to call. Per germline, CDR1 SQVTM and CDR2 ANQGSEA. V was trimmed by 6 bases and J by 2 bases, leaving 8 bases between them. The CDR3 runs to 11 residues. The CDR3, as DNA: TGCAGCGTCACTCATACCTACGAGCAGTACTTC. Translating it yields CSVTHTYEQYF.

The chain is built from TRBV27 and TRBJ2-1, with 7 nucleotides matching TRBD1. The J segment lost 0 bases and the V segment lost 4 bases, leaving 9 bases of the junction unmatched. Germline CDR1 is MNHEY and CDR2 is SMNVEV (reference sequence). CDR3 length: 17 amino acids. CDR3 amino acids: CASSYRTGVFSYNEQFF. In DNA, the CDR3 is TGTGCCAGCAGTTACAGAACAGGGGTCTTCTCCTACAATGAGCAGTTCTTC.

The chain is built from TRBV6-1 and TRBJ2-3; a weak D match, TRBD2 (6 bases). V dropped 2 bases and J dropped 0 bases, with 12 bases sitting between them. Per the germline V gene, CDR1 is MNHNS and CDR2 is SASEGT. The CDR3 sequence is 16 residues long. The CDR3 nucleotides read TGTGCCAGCAGTGAAAGGAGGGAATGGAGCACAGATACGCAGTATTTT. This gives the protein CASSERREWSTDTQYF.

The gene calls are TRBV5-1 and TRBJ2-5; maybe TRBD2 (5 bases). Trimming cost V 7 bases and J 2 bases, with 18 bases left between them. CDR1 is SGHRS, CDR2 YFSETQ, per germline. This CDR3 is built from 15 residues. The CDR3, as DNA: TGCGCCAGCCACGACGGCAGCGGAAGTCAAGAGACCCAGTACTTC. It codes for CASHDGSGSQETQYF.

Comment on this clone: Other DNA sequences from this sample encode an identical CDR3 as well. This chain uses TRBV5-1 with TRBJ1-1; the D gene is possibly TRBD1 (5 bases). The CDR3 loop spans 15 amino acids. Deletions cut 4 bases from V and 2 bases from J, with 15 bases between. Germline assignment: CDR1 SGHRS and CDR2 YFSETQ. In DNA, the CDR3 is TGCGCCAGCAGCCCCGGTACAGGTGTTAACACTGAAGCTTTCTTT. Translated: CASSPGTGVNTEAFF.

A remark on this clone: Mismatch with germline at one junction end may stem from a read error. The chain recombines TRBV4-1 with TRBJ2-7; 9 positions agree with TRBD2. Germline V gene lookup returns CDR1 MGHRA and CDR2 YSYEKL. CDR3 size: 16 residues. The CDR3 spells CASSQGPGGITGTSRF. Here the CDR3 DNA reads TGCGCCAGCAGCCAAGGTCCGGGCGGAATCACCGGGACTAGCAGGTTC.

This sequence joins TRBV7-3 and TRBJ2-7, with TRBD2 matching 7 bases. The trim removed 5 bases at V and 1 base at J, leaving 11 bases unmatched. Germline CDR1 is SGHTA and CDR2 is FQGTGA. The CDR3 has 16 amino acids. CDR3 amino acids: CASSPYGGEESYEQYF. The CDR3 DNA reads TGTGCCAGCAGCCCGTATGGGGGGGAAGAATCCTACGAGCAGTACTTC.

The chain's CDR3 is CATSRAGLADYNEQFF. CDR3 DNA: TGTGCCACCAGCAGAGCAGGACTAGCAGACTACAATGAGCAGTTCTTC. This chain links TRBV15 with TRBJ2-1; 8 bases map to TRBD2. This CDR3 comprises 16 residues. Germline CDR1 LNHNV, CDR2 YYDKDF (reference sequence). Trimming at V came to 1 base and at J to 3 bases, leaving 5 bases not matched to a gene.

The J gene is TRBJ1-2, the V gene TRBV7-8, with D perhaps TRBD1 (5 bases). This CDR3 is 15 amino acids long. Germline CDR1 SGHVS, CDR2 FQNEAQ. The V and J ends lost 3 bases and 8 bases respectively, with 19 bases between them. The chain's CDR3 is CASSLSGTSQGGYTF. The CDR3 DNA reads TGTGCCAGCAGCTTGTCCGGGACGTCTCAAGGAGGCTACACCTTC.

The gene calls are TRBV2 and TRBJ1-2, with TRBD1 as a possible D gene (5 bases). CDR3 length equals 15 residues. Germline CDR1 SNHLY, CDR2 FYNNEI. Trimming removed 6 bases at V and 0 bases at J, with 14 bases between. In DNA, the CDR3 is TGTGCCAGCAGGAGACAGCGCGGTACTAACTATGGCTACACCTTC. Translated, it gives CASRRQRGTNYGYTF.

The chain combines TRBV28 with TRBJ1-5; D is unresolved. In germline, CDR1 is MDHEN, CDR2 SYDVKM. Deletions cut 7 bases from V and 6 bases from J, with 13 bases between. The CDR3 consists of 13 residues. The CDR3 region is CASIQAGPQPQHF. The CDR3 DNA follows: TGTGCCAGCATTCAGGCGGGCCCTCAGCCCCAGCATTTT.

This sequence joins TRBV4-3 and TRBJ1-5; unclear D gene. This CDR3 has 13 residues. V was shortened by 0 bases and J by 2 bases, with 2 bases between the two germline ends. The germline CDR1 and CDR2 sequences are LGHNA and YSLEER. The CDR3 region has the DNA TGCGCCAGCAGCCAAGATGGCAATCAGCCCCAGCATTTT. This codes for CASSQDGNQPQHF.

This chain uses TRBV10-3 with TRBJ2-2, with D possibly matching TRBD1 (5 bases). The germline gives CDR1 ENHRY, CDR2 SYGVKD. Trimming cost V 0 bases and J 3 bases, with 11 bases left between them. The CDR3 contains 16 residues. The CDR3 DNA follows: TGTGCCATCAGTGAGTCAAGGGGCTTAGACACCGGGGAGCTGTTTTTT. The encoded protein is CAISESRGLDTGELFF.